This T cell receptor (beta chain) came from a study of response to subunit inactivated influenza vaccine. Broader study findings: Researchers suggested that each seasonal influenza vaccination recruits few new T cells.

Germline lookup yields CDR1 SGHRS and CDR2 YFSETQ. This CDR3 region has 13 residues. The V gene lost 3 bases and the J gene lost 9 bases, with 15 bases spanning the gap. This clonotype was seen more than once but under ten times. Its antigen is still unknown. In TCRdb, the RT-PCR reads were re-called with MiXCR into one record per CDR3 protein. Of about 180,000 distinct CDR3 sequences listed, around 9.2% are singletons. This sequence was found in a man aged 45-60 years who received an inactivated influenza vaccine. The chain is built from TRBV5-1 and TRBJ2-5, with D maybe TRBD2 (5 bases). Sequenced here: non-naive T cells sorted from PBMCs, sampled on the day of vaccination. The CDR3 sequence: CASSSGERTSQYF. The CDR3 DNA reads as TGCGCCAGCAGCTCCGGCGAGAGGACTTCCCAGTACTTC.